This T cell receptor (beta chain) is from a study of blood T cell repertoires in COVID-19. This CDR3 has 19 residues. The ends lost 3 bases at V and 6 bases at J; junction bases unmatched: 16. Germline CDR1 and CDR2: MDHEN and SYDVKM. In the authors' methods: Amplification with reference gene primers provided the estimates of nucleated cell counts. Profiled with immunoSEQ multiplex PCR; TCRdb holds only in-frame clones, not every one. From that table come the V and J calls and clone size; the DNA was used to work out D and trimming. The repertoire includes some 130,000 clones, about four fifths of them detected once, and approximately 16% sits in the top ten.

Sample: peripheral blood. The chain joins TRBV28 to TRBJ1-5; 11 bases agree with TRBD1. This sequence was found in a woman in her forties or fifties with acute or convalescent COVID-19. The CDR3 here is CASSLFRTGGFSGSQPQHF. CDR3 DNA: TGTGCCAGCAGTTTGTTCCGGACAGGGGGCTTCTCGGGCAGTCAGCCCCAGCATTTT.